This entry lists 26 T cell receptor beta chains sequenced from one sample in a study of CD4 T cells in relation to SARS-CoV-2 and coronaviruses. The data were produced by immunoSEQ multiplex PCR, yet TCRdb's version contains in-frame clones alone and is incomplete. The data hold approximately 40,000 clones, with more than 60% observed a single time. Which antigens these TCRs recognize remains unknown. The sample consisted of memory CD4+ T cells from PBMCs, cultured in vitro. The receptors stem from an adult with COVID-19.

The gene calls are TRBV21-1 and TRBJ2-7. TRBV21-1 counts as a pseudogene. The CDR3 consists of 17 residues. This CDR3 is CASSNRPLGKPPYEQYF. In DNA, the CDR3 is TGTGCCAGCAGCAATCGGCCCCTTGGCAAGCCCCCATACGAGCAGTACTTC.

The V gene is TRBV27, the J gene TRBJ2-1; 9 bases are shared with TRBD2. The germline V gene encodes CDR1 MNHEY and CDR2 SMNVEV (reference sequence). This CDR3 is 16 amino acids long. Germline trimming cut 4 bases from V and 5 bases from J; bases unmatched to any gene: 9. The CDR3 DNA is TGTGCCAGCAGTTCCATTCTAGCGGGACATAACAATGAGCAGTTCTTC. This gives the protein CASSSILAGHNNEQFF.

The chain is built from TRBV7-9 and TRBJ1-5; D is unresolved. The CDR3 runs 12 residues. Germline CDR1 is SEHNR and CDR2 is FQNEAQ (reference sequence). The germline V and J ends were trimmed by 3 bases and 6 bases, with 6 bases remaining between them. CDR3 protein: CASSFSGQPQHF. CDR3 nucleotides: TGTGCCAGCAGCTTTTCGGGTCAGCCCCAGCATTTT.

The rearrangement joins TRBV20-1 to TRBJ2-3; D unresolved. CDR1 and CDR2 (germline): DFQATT, SNEGSKA (reference sequence). The CDR3 length is 10 residues. V was trimmed by 6 bases and J by 2 bases, leaving 3 bases between them. The CDR3 reads CSAHTDTQYF. DNA for the CDR3: TGCAGTGCCCACACAGATACGCAGTATTTT.

The chain combines TRBV5-4 with TRBJ2-7; possible D gene TRBD1, 6 bases. The germline V and J ends were trimmed by 4 bases and 2 bases, with 16 bases remaining between them. CDR1 is SGHNT and CDR2 is YYREEE in the germline V gene (reference sequence). The CDR3 is 15 amino acids. CDR3 nucleotide sequence: TGTGCCAGCAGCAGCAGGGACAAGACCGCCTACGAGCAGTACTTC. Encoded protein: CASSSRDKTAYEQYF.

The chain uses TRBV3-1 (or the pseudogene TRBV3-2) and TRBJ2-7; D is possibly TRBD2 (5 bases). CDR1 is LGHDT and CDR2 is YNNKEL in the germline V gene (reference sequence). The CDR3 length is 15 residues. Trimming took off 0 bases at V and 7 bases at J, with 16 bases between the two ends. CDR3 coding DNA: TGTGCCAGCAGCCAAGAGGCGGGCAGGCCTTGGGAGCAGTACTTC. It codes for CASSQEAGRPWEQYF.

This clone was detected once. This chain joins TRBV18 and TRBJ2-1; the match to TRBD2 covers 7 bases. CDR1 KGHSH and CDR2 LQKENI come from the germline V gene. Trimming at V came to 6 bases and at J to 2 bases, leaving 7 bases not matched to a gene. The CDR3 has 15 amino acids. The CDR3, as DNA: TGTGCCAGCTCTCCTAAGGGAGGGCCCTACAATGAGCAGTTCTTC. Translated: CASSPKGGPYNEQFF.

The J gene is TRBJ1-3, the V gene TRBV10-3; D uncertain. Germline assignment: CDR1 ENHRY and CDR2 SYGVKD. The CDR3 length is 11 residues. V was trimmed by 10 bases and J by 9 bases, leaving 13 bases between them. The CDR3 loop is CATQFLSTIYF. CDR3 DNA sequence: TGTGCCACGCAATTCTTGAGCACCATATATTTT.

The chain links TRBV11-3 to TRBJ2-3; TRBD2 might be the D (6 bases). The CDR3 contains 15 residues. Germline CDR1 is SGHNT and CDR2 is YENEEA. V was clipped by 3 bases and J by 0 bases, with 10 bases between them. The CDR3 sequence is CASSFDGTSTDTQYF. The CDR3 nucleotides read TGTGCCAGCAGCTTTGACGGGACTAGCACAGATACGCAGTATTTT.

The chain is built from TRBV19 and TRBJ2-2; 7 bases are shared with TRBD1. This CDR3 region has 17 residues. V gave up 5 bases and J gave up 2 bases; unmatched junction bases: 11. CDR1 is LNHDA, CDR2 SQIVND, per germline (reference sequence). This CDR3 is CASSDEDRVINTGELFF. DNA for the CDR3: TGTGCCAGTAGTGACGAAGACAGGGTAATTAACACCGGGGAGCTGTTTTTT.

J is TRBJ2-1 and V is TRBV18, with TRBD2 identical over 9 bases. CDR1 is KGHSH and CDR2 is LQKENI in the germline V gene. This CDR3 has 16 residues. Trimming cost V 3 bases and J 4 bases; bases outside gene matches: 7. The CDR3 region is CASSPLGAGGYNEQFF. The CDR3 DNA reads as TGTGCCAGCTCACCCCTCGGGGCGGGGGGGTACAATGAGCAGTTCTTC.

J is TRBJ2-1 and V is TRBV6-6; D ambiguous. The CDR3 length is 12 residues. CDR1 is MNHNY and CDR2 is SVGAGI in the germline V gene (reference sequence). Trimming removed 8 bases at V and 5 bases at J, with 10 bases between. CDR3: CASLAYNNEQFF. The CDR3 region has the DNA TGTGCCAGCCTGGCCTACAACAATGAGCAGTTCTTC.

The chain is built from TRBV7-8 and TRBJ2-7; 14 bases align to TRBD2. This CDR3 has 16 amino acids. J was trimmed by 4 bases and V by 5 bases; bases with no gene match: 7. Germline V lookup: CDR1 SGHVS, CDR2 FQNEAQ. In DNA, the CDR3 is TGTGCCAGCAGCCCCGCCCGGACTAGCGGGAGGTACGAGCAGTACTTC. Residues: CASSPARTSGRYEQYF.

This chain links TRBV18 with TRBJ2-1; 9 bases fit TRBD2. The CDR3 has 15 residues. The germline V gene encodes CDR1 KGHSH and CDR2 LQKENI. After removal of 5 bases from V and 3 bases from J, the junction contained 5 bases not matched to a gene. CDR3 in amino acids: CASSSTSGDYNEQFF. CDR3 DNA: TGTGCCAGCTCATCGACTAGCGGAGACTACAATGAGCAGTTCTTC.

The J gene is TRBJ2-7, the V gene TRBV7-9; 8 nucleotides agree with TRBD2. There are 15 residues in the CDR3. The ends lost 5 bases at V and 0 bases at J; junction bases unmatched: 6. Germline-derived CDR1 and CDR2 are SEHNR and FQNEAQ (reference sequence). CDR3 residues: CASSDGGRSSYEQYF. Written as DNA, the CDR3 is TGTGCCAGCAGCGACGGCGGGAGGAGCTCCTACGAGCAGTACTTC. Combining the CDR3 with reference TRBV7-9 and TRBJ2-7 gives the whole variable domain DTGVSQNPRHKITKRGQNVTFRCDPISEHNRLYWYRQTLGQGPEFLTYFQNEAQLEKSRLLSDRFSAERPKGSFSTLEIQRTEQGDSAMYLCASSDGGRSSYEQYFGPGTRLTVT.

The V and J genes are TRBV7-8 and TRBJ1-4; D possibly corresponds to TRBD1 (6 bases). From germline, CDR1 is SGHVS and CDR2 FQNEAQ. The CDR3 is 16 residues long. V was cut by 3 bases and J by 5 bases, with 16 bases left in between. DNA of the CDR3: TGTGCCAGCAGCTTCTCCTGGGGGCTGGGGAATGAAAAACTGTTTTTT. Translation gives CASSFSWGLGNEKLFF.

The sample holds a few counts of this clone. The rearrangement links TRBV7-9 to TRBJ2-6; D is uncertain. This CDR3 is built from 14 residues. V dropped 1 base and J dropped 4 bases, with 5 bases sitting between them. Germline CDR1 SEHNR, CDR2 FQNEAQ (reference sequence). The CDR3 sequence is CASSLEGGANVLTF. The CDR3 bases are TGTGCCAGCAGCTTAGAAGGGGGGGCCAACGTCCTGACTTTC. Supplemented by reference TRBV7-9 and TRBJ2-6, the full variable domain reads DTGVSQNPRHKITKRGQNVTFRCDPISEHNRLYWYRQTLGQGPEFLTYFQNEAQLEKSRLLSDRFSAERPKGSFSTLEIQRTEQGDSAMYLCASSLEGGANVLTFGAGSRLTVL.

This clone was detected a few times. The chain joins TRBV4-2 to TRBJ1-1; the match to TRBD1 covers 9 bases. The CDR3 consists of 14 residues. Germline V gene data show CDR1 as LGHNA and CDR2 as YNFKEQ. The V gene end was trimmed by 4 bases and the J gene end by 3 bases; junction bases not matched to a gene: 3. The CDR3, as DNA: TGTGCCAGCAGCCCTCGGACAGGGGACACTGAAGCTTTCTTT. Its translation is CASSPRTGDTEAFF.

The chain is built from TRBV6-6 and TRBJ1-4; 8 bases match TRBD1. The germline gives CDR1 MNHNY, CDR2 SVGAGI (reference sequence). V was pared by 5 bases and J by 10 bases, with 15 bases of the junction left unmatched. This CDR3 spans 16 amino acids. In nucleotides, the CDR3 is TGTGCCAGCAGTCCCGGGACAGGTGGGGGGTATGGAAAACTGTTTTTT. Protein: CASSPGTGGGYGKLFF.

The chain has TRBV19 and TRBJ2-5; D not certain. Germline values: CDR1 LNHDA, CDR2 SQIVND (reference sequence). This CDR3 region has 12 residues. V dropped 6 bases and J dropped 2 bases, with 7 bases sitting between them. CDR3 DNA: TGTGCCAGTAGCGGGCTTCAAGAGACCCAGTACTTC. This translates into CASSGLQETQYF. Using reference TRBV19 and TRBJ2-5 for the parts outside the CDR3, the full variable domain is DGGITQSPKYLFRKEGQNVTLSCEQNLNHDAMYWYRQDPGQGLRLIYYSQIVNDFQKGDIAEGYSVSREKKESFPLTVTSAQKNPTAFYLCASSGLQETQYFGPGTRLLVL.

This rearrangement joins TRBV6-2 or TRBV6-3 to TRBJ2-6; unclear D gene. CDR1 and CDR2 from the germline V gene are MNHEY and SVGEGT. V lost 2 bases and J lost 0, with 2 bases in between. The CDR3 loop spans 14 amino acids. CDR3 DNA: TGTGCCAGCAGTTACCTCTCTGGGGCCAACGTCCTGACTTTC. Translated: CASSYLSGANVLTF.

J is TRBJ2-7 and V is TRBV27; D is undetermined. From germline, CDR1 is MNHEY and CDR2 SMNVEV (reference sequence). CDR3 length equals 13 residues. V was clipped by 4 bases and J by 6 bases, with 13 bases between them. DNA for the CDR3: TGTGCCAGCAGTTACCAAATAGAGCGCGAGCAGTACTTC. This translates into CASSYQIEREQYF.

The chain carries TRBV2 and TRBJ2-2; D gene unclear. The V end lost 5 bases, the J end lost 10 bases, and 8 bases lay between the germline ends. The CDR3 has 11 residues. Germline V gene data show CDR1 as SNHLY and CDR2 as FYNNEI. The CDR3 DNA reads as TGTGCCAGCAGTCAATACGAGGAGCTGTTTTTT. The encoded protein is CASSQYEELFF. The whole variable domain, remainder taken from reference TRBV2 and TRBJ2-2, is EPEVTQTPSHQVTQMGQEVILRCVPISNHLYFYWYRQILGQKVEFLVSFYNNEISEKSEIFDDQFSVERPDGSNFTLKIRSTKLEDSAMYFCASSQYEELFFGEGSRLTVL.

This rearrangement joins TRBV25-1 to TRBJ2-3, with TRBD1 as a possible D gene (6 bases). Trimming stripped 8 bases from V and 3 bases from J, with 15 bases between. CDR3 length equals 14 residues. From germline, CDR1 is MGHDK and CDR2 SYGVNS. The CDR3 DNA reads TGTGCCAGCGCCAGGGGAGTTCGGACAGATACGCAGTATTTT. Its protein product is CASARGVRTDTQYF.

The V call is TRBV7-2, the J call TRBJ2-1; D not certain. V lost 7 bases and J 0 bases, leaving 10 bases between the germline ends. The V gene's germline CDR1 is SGHTA and CDR2 FQGNSA. The CDR3 is 14 amino acids. In DNA form, the CDR3 reads TGTGCCAGCAACATACCTACCTCCTACAATGAGCAGTTCTTC. Its translation is CASNIPTSYNEQFF.

In nucleotides, the CDR3 is TGTGCCAGCTCATGGGCAGTCTTGTCGAATAATTCACCCCTCCACTTT. Amino acid sequence: CASSWAVLSNNSPLHF. V is TRBV18 and J is TRBJ1-6; D remains unclear. The CDR3 has 16 amino acids. Trimming shortened V by 5 bases and J by 5 bases, and 16 bases separated the two germline ends. Germline V gene data show CDR1 as KGHSH and CDR2 as LQKENI. The complete variable domain, with remaining parts taken from reference TRBV18 and TRBJ1-6, reads NAGVMQNPRHLVRRRGQEARLRCSPMKGHSHVYWYRQLPEEGLKFMVYLQKENIIDESGMPKERFSAEFPKEGPSILRIQQVVRGDSAAYFCASSWAVLSNNSPLHFGNGTRLTVT.